This T cell receptor (beta chain) was obtained from a study of cytomegalovirus exposure and HLA in healthy donors. Study-wide results and limits: In a later analysis, several top co-occurrence clusters appeared linked to parvovirus B19, influenza, CMV and Epstein-Barr virus.

Primers: 60 Vbeta forward and 13 Jbeta reverse. TCRdb's table, derived via immunoSEQ multiplex PCR, lists solely in-frame clones and lacks some. This sample has about 89,000 clones, with 85% found just once. Germline lookup yields CDR1 SQVTM and CDR2 ANQGSEA. This CDR3 spans 12 amino acids. The J segment lost 2 bases and the V segment lost 7 bases, leaving 5 bases of the junction unmatched. A remark on this clone: Its specificity is unknown.

The TCR comes from a man aged 40-50 years in good health and CMV-seropositive. The V gene is TRBV29-1, the J gene TRBJ2-7; TRBD1 matches at 7 bases. Material for sequencing was PBMCs. DNA for the CDR3: TGCAGCGCCCGGACAGGTCCCTACGAGCAGTACTTC. Translation gives CSARTGPYEQYF.